The 10 T cell receptor beta chains below come from one sample, sequenced in a study of cytomegalovirus exposure and HLA in healthy donors. With 60 Vbeta and 13 Jbeta primers, the PCR was carried out. Here immunoSEQ multiplex PCR was the method, and the copy in TCRdb shows in-frame clones only, minus some. The sample records roughly 110,000 clones, approximately 80% being singletons. The sequenced sample consisted of PBMCs. The receptors stem from a woman between 18 and 29 years old in good health and CMV-seropositive.

V usage is TRBV14 and J usage is TRBJ2-1; D gene uncertain. The CDR3 length is 15 residues. The germline CDR1 and CDR2 sequences are SGHDN and FVKESK. The V end lost 1 base, the J end lost 1 base, and 8 bases lay between the germline ends. CDR3 residues: CASSQGAASYNEQFF. CDR3 coding DNA: TGTGCCAGCAGCCAAGGTGCGGCGTCCTACAATGAGCAGTTCTTC.

The chain combines TRBV10-2 with TRBJ2-7, with 8 bases that match TRBD1. Germline V lookup: CDR1 WSHSY, CDR2 SAAADI. This CDR3 has 13 amino acids. The trim removed 8 bases at V and 1 base at J, leaving 4 bases unmatched. CDR3 region: CASGGQGSYEQYF. CDR3 sequence (DNA): TGCGCCAGCGGAGGACAGGGTTCCTACGAGCAGTACTTC.

This clone was picked up one time. CDR3 sequence reads: CAWILQGYYGYTF. The CDR3 DNA is TGTGCCTGGATCCTACAGGGGTACTATGGCTACACCTTC. The chain links TRBV30 to TRBJ1-2; 7 bases fit TRBD1. The CDR3 consists of 13 residues. Germline V gene lookup returns CDR1 GTSNPN and CDR2 SVGIG (reference sequence). V shed 4 bases, J shed 3 bases, and the junction held 5 bases outside the gene matches.

This clone came up a few times. This chain joins TRBV5-6 and TRBJ2-5, with 11 bases aligning to TRBD2. V lost 1 base and J lost 4; bases outside the gene matches: 3. Germline V gene data show CDR1 as SGHDT and CDR2 as YYEEEE. The CDR3 is 15 amino acids. The CDR3 DNA sequence: TGTGCCAGCAGCTTGACTAGCGGGAGTGCAGAGACCCAGTACTTC. Its protein is CASSLTSGSAETQYF.

This clone was seen once. This rearrangement joins TRBV6-1 to TRBJ1-1, with a weak D call TRBD1 (6 bases). Germline CDR1 and CDR2: MNHNS and SASEGT. V dropped 2 bases and J dropped 5 bases, with 12 bases sitting between them. This CDR3 spans 14 amino acids. CDR3 DNA: TGTGCCAGCAGTGAACCCACAGGGTTGACTGAAGCTTTCTTT. Its protein product is CASSEPTGLTEAFF.

V usage is TRBV5-1 and J usage is TRBJ1-2; TRBD1 aligns across 8 bases. V trimming: 3 bases; J trimming: 8 bases; junction bases outside the gene matches: 9. The CDR3 contains 14 residues. The V gene's germline CDR1 is SGHRS and CDR2 YFSETQ. In DNA form, the CDR3 reads TGCGCCAGCAGCTATGACAGGGGAGTATACGGCTACACCTTC. As protein: CASSYDRGVYGYTF.

The chain carries TRBV2 and TRBJ2-6; D is possibly TRBD2 (6 bases). The germline gives CDR1 SNHLY, CDR2 FYNNEI. The ends were cut back, 7 bases at V and 4 bases at J, with 14 bases in the middle. CDR3 length: 15 residues. This chain's CDR3 is CASTGGVTGANVLTF. In DNA form, the CDR3 reads TGTGCCAGCACGGGCGGGGTAACAGGGGCCAACGTCCTGACTTTC.

Note on this clone: Compared with germline, one end of the junction differs, possibly owing to a read error. This chain links TRBV30 with TRBJ1-2; 12 nucleotides match TRBD1. Germline lookup yields CDR1 GTSNPN and CDR2 SVGIG (reference sequence). The CDR3 is 15 amino acids. CDR3 sequence: CAWSVRDRGQGRADF. The CDR3, as DNA: TGTGCCTGGAGTGTTCGGGACAGGGGGCAAGGCCGCGCCGACTTC.

V gene TRBV5-4 combines with J gene TRBJ2-1; 7 bases match TRBD2. CDR3 size: 16 residues. V gave up 4 bases and J gave up 6 bases; unmatched junction bases: 13. The germline gives CDR1 SGHNT, CDR2 YYREEE (reference sequence). CDR3 nucleotide sequence: TGTGCCAGCAGCCTAGGACTAGGGCGGGACTTCAATGAGCAGTTCTTC. This encodes CASSLGLGRDFNEQFF.

The chain uses TRBV10-3 and TRBJ1-1, with 9 bases matching TRBD1. V was pared by 7 bases and J by 3 bases, with 6 bases of the junction left unmatched. Germline V lookup: CDR1 ENHRY, CDR2 SYGVKD. The CDR3 spans 14 residues. The CDR3 is CAITPDRGDTEAFF. CDR3 bases: TGTGCCATCACCCCGGACAGGGGCGACACTGAAGCTTTCTTT.